These 16 T cell receptor beta chains were sequenced from one sample in a study of blood T cell repertoires in COVID-19. Sequencing was performed with immunoSEQ multiplex PCR; in TCRdb, only in-frame clones are kept and a portion is missing. The data show about 200,000 clones, with 80% to 95% seen just once and 0.82% held by the top ten. The sample taken for sequencing was peripheral blood. These receptor sequences come from a man in his 60s with COVID-19, enrolled during active disease.

As to this clone: Other DNA sequences in this sample translate to the same CDR3. The V gene is TRBV5-1, the J gene TRBJ1-6, with 8 bases that match TRBD1. Germline V gives CDR1 SGHRS, CDR2 YFSETQ. The J segment lost 7 bases and the V segment lost 0 bases, leaving 3 bases of the junction unmatched. This CDR3 comprises 15 residues. The CDR3 nucleotides are TGCGCCAGCAGCTTGGGGACAGGGAGAAATTCACCCCTCCACTTT. This translates into CASSLGTGRNSPLHF.

The chain recombines TRBV2 with TRBJ2-5; weak D call: TRBD2 (7 bases). Germline lookup yields CDR1 SNHLY and CDR2 FYNNEI. There are 13 residues in the CDR3. V was shortened by 6 bases and J by 5 bases, with 13 bases between the two germline ends. In DNA, the CDR3 is TGTGCCAGCAGAGGGGGGGCCGGGGAGACCCAGTACTTC. The encoded protein is CASRGGAGETQYF.

V is TRBV19 and J is TRBJ2-7, with TRBD1 identical over 7 bases. The germline gives CDR1 LNHDA, CDR2 SQIVND (reference sequence). The CDR3 has 15 residues. V lost 5 bases and J lost 0; bases outside the gene matches: 7. CDR3 in amino acids: CASSLLYRGSYEQYF. The CDR3 bases are TGTGCCAGTAGTCTCTTATACAGGGGCTCCTACGAGCAGTACTTC.

Concerning this clone: This sample also contains other DNA sequences that code for the same CDR3. V and J are TRBV6-5 and TRBJ2-7; 10 bases are shared with TRBD1. Germline CDR1 reads MNHEY; CDR2 reads SVGAGI. Trimming took 2 bases from V and 1 from J; bases not matched to a gene: 2. The CDR3 covers 15 residues. The CDR3 loop is CASSYRDRGSYEQYF. CDR3 nucleotides: TGTGCCAGCAGTTACAGGGACAGGGGATCCTACGAGCAGTACTTC.

The V and J genes are TRBV5-1 and TRBJ2-2, with a tentative D call TRBD1 (6 bases). CDR1 SGHRS and CDR2 YFSETQ come from the germline V gene. Trimming cost V 3 bases and J 1 base, with 16 bases left between them. The length of the CDR3 is 17 residues. The CDR3 sequence is CASSSPGTPENTGELFF. As DNA, the CDR3 is TGCGCCAGCAGCTCCCCCGGGACACCCGAGAACACCGGGGAGCTGTTTTTT.

J is TRBJ1-1 and V is TRBV23-1, with a possible D match to TRBD1 (6 bases). TRBV23-1 has ORF status, its function being uncertain. V dropped 0 bases and J dropped 5 bases, with 16 bases sitting between them. The CDR3 contains 16 residues. CDR3 sequence: CASSQSLGRGRTEAFF. DNA for the CDR3: TGCGCCAGCAGTCAATCGTTGGGGCGGGGGCGAACTGAAGCTTTCTTT.

This clone was found once. The J gene is TRBJ1-1, the V gene TRBV7-3; TRBD1 is a possible D gene (5 bases). The CDR3 consists of 16 residues. V was trimmed by 1 base and J by 0 bases, leaving 12 bases between them. Per germline, CDR1 SGHTA and CDR2 FQGTGA. The CDR3 here is CASSLNSGIMNTEAFF. Here the CDR3 DNA reads TGTGCCAGCAGCTTAAATTCAGGGATCATGAACACTGAAGCTTTCTTT.

A remark on this clone: The sample has other DNA sequences that encode this CDR3 too. The CDR3 nucleotides are TGTGCCAGCTCACCTGCGGGGGGCACCTACAATGAGCAGTTCTTC. Its translation is CASSPAGGTYNEQFF. The rearrangement joins TRBV18 to TRBJ2-1, with 8 bases matching TRBD2. The CDR3 runs 15 residues. The ends lost 3 bases at V and 2 bases at J; junction bases unmatched: 3. CDR1 is KGHSH, CDR2 LQKENI, per germline. Variable domain in full (rest from reference TRBV18 and TRBJ2-1): NAGVMQNPRHLVRRRGQEARLRCSPMKGHSHVYWYRQLPEEGLKFMVYLQKENIIDESGMPKERFSAEFPKEGPSILRIQQVVRGDSAAYFCASSPAGGTYNEQFFGPGTRLTVL.

In this sample, this clone turned up once. The gene calls are TRBV7-6 and TRBJ2-1; 8 nucleotides match TRBD2. This CDR3 has 16 amino acids. Germline V CDR1 and CDR2: SGHVS, FNYEAQ. V trimming: 0 bases; J trimming: 0 bases; junction bases outside the gene matches: 1. The CDR3 reads CASSLAGTSSYNEQFF. CDR3 nucleotides: TGTGCCAGCAGCTTAGCAGGGACTAGCTCCTACAATGAGCAGTTCTTC.

For this clone: The same CDR3 can be traced to other DNA sequences in this sample. V is TRBV7-2 and J is TRBJ1-3; possible D gene TRBD1, 5 bases. CDR3 length equals 15 residues. With 1 base removed from V and 0 bases from J, the gap between germline ends came to 7 bases. CDR1 and CDR2 (germline): SGHTA, FQGNSA. DNA of the CDR3: TGTGCCAGCAGCTTAGACAGGTCCTCTGGAAACACCATATATTTT. Protein: CASSLDRSSGNTIYF.

This rearrangement joins TRBV3-1 (or the pseudogene TRBV3-2) to TRBJ2-5, with TRBD2 matching over 8 bases. With V trimmed by 3 bases and J by 1 base, 10 bases remained unmatched. Germline CDR1 LGHDT, CDR2 YNNKEL (reference sequence). This CDR3 is 17 amino acids long. CDR3 bases: TGTGCCAGCAGCCAGCCCCCGTTACTAGCGGTCCAAGAGACCCAGTACTTC. This translates into CASSQPPLLAVQETQYF.

The genes are TRBV29-1 and TRBJ1-2; D gene ambiguous. The V end lost 5 bases, the J end lost 1 base, and 11 bases lay between the germline ends. This CDR3 comprises 13 residues. Per germline, CDR1 SQVTM and CDR2 ANQGSEA. This CDR3 is CSVPRGGNYGYTF. The CDR3 DNA reads as TGCAGCGTTCCTCGAGGCGGTAACTATGGCTACACCTTC.

The chain recombines TRBV9 with TRBJ1-2; 9 positions match TRBD1. The CDR3 is made up of 15 amino acids. CDR1 is SGDLS, CDR2 YYNGEE, per germline. Trimming cost V 2 bases and J 8 bases; bases outside gene matches: 10. The CDR3 loop is CASSVWDRAGLGYTF. The CDR3 nucleotides read TGTGCCAGCAGCGTGTGGGACAGGGCAGGCCTCGGCTACACCTTC.

This clone was picked up a small number of times. The V gene is TRBV28, the J gene TRBJ1-2, with D hard to call. The germline V gene has CDR1 MDHEN and CDR2 SYDVKM. CDR3 length: 13 amino acids. V lost 5 bases and J 13 bases, leaving 20 bases between the germline ends. The CDR3 protein is CASSLNLGRPSTF. Here the CDR3 DNA reads TGTGCCAGCAGTCTCAACCTGGGTAGGCCTAGCACCTTC.

The chain employs TRBV24-1 and TRBJ1-3; TRBD1 might be the D (5 bases). V was trimmed by 4 bases and J by 0 bases, leaving 24 bases between them. CDR3 length equals 20 residues. Germline CDR1 KGHDR, CDR2 SFDVKD. This chain's CDR3 is CATSDLVEGIPSSSGNTIYF. CDR3 DNA: TGTGCCACCAGTGACCTTGTGGAGGGGATTCCCTCCTCCTCTGGAAACACCATATATTTT.

The V call is TRBV6-5, the J call TRBJ2-3; D possibly corresponds to TRBD2 (6 bases). Germline V gene lookup returns CDR1 MNHEY and CDR2 SVGAGI. The V end lost 4 bases, the J end lost 2 bases, and 13 bases lay between the germline ends. The CDR3 totals 15 residues. The DNA of the CDR3 is TGTGCCAGCAGTTCCGGGGGTCTACCCACAGATACGCAGTATTTT. It yields the protein CASSSGGLPTDTQYF.